The 29 T cell receptor beta chains reported below all come from one sample, sequenced in a study of STAT5B mutations in CD4+ large granular lymphocyte leukemia. This table comes from immunoSEQ multiplex PCR, and its TCRdb copy is limited to in-frame clones, with some not included. Of 30,000 to 35,000 clones detected, just over 75% appear once; the ten largest clones hold roughly 7%. Sequences were obtained from CD4+ T cells from blood buffy coats. These receptors came from a human donor in good health.

DNA of the CDR3: TGTGCCAGCAGCCGGGATAGCGCGGGGGATACGCAGTATTTT. Its translation is CASSRDSAGDTQYF. The V and J genes are TRBV4-2 and TRBJ2-3, with TRBD2 as a possible D gene (6 bases). Trimming took 4 bases from V and 6 from J, leaving 14 bases between them. The CDR3 runs 14 residues. From germline, CDR1 is LGHNA and CDR2 YNFKEQ.

This chain connects TRBV4-2 to TRBJ2-5, with 8 bases identical to TRBD2. The germline CDR1 and CDR2 sequences are LGHNA and YNFKEQ. This CDR3 is 16 amino acids long. J lost 5 bases, V lost 1 base, and 9 bases had no gene match. CDR3 coding DNA: TGTGCCAGCAGCCAAGGCAACGGGAGGGCCGAGGAGACCCAGTACTTC. Translated, it gives CASSQGNGRAEETQYF.

This clone occurred once. The chain has TRBV18 and TRBJ2-7; D not certain. The CDR3 covers 12 residues. The germline V gene encodes CDR1 KGHSH and CDR2 LQKENI. With 2 bases removed from V and 4 bases from J, the gap between germline ends came to 6 bases. DNA for the CDR3: TGTGCCAGCTCACCAGAAGAATACGAGCAGTACTTC. This translates into CASSPEEYEQYF.

The gene calls are TRBV25-1 and TRBJ1-1, with D tentatively TRBD1 (5 bases). The CDR3 has 13 amino acids. Per the germline V gene, CDR1 is MGHDK and CDR2 is SYGVNS. Trimming cost V 8 bases and J 2 bases, with 12 bases left between them. The CDR3 coding sequence is TGTGCCAGCGCCAGGGAGATAAACACTGAAGCTTTCTTT. This translates into CASAREINTEAFF.

This chain connects TRBV5-1 to TRBJ1-2; possibly TRBD1 for D (6 bases). The germline CDR1 and CDR2 sequences are SGHRS and YFSETQ. The CDR3 has 15 residues. Trimming took 3 bases from V and 8 from J, leaving 20 bases between them. The CDR3 nucleotides are TGCGCCAGCAGCTACTCAGGGGACCGGGCGGAAGGCTACACCTTC. It codes for CASSYSGDRAEGYTF. The entire variable domain, with the rest obtained from reference TRBV5-1 and TRBJ1-2, is as follows: KAGVTQTPRYLIKTRGQQVTLSCSPISGHRSVSWYQQTPGQGLQFLFEYFSETQRNKGNFPGRFSGRQFSNSRSEMNVSTLELGDSALYLCASSYSGDRAEGYTFGSGTRLTVV.

This clone was seen a single time. This chain joins TRBV2 and TRBJ2-7; 10 nucleotides match TRBD2. Germline V gives CDR1 SNHLY, CDR2 FYNNEI. V lost 5 bases to trimming and J lost 0 bases; unmatched junction nucleotides: 4. This CDR3 has 15 amino acids. The CDR3, as DNA: TGTGCCAGCAGTCCACTAGCGGGGCCCTCCTACGAGCAGTACTTC. Its translation is CASSPLAGPSYEQYF.

This clone was recorded once. The chain joins TRBV5-1 to TRBJ2-5; 7 positions match TRBD1. Germline V gene data show CDR1 as SGHRS and CDR2 as YFSETQ. J was trimmed by 5 bases and V by 6 bases; bases with no gene match: 10. The CDR3 loop spans 14 amino acids. The CDR3 DNA reads as TGCGCCAGCATCAAGGAACAGGGGACGGAGACCCAGTACTTC. This encodes CASIKEQGTETQYF. The variable domain in full, with the rest retrieved from reference TRBV5-1 and TRBJ2-5, is KAGVTQTPRYLIKTRGQQVTLSCSPISGHRSVSWYQQTPGQGLQFLFEYFSETQRNKGNFPGRFSGRQFSNSRSEMNVSTLELGDSALYLCASIKEQGTETQYFGPGTRLLVL.

The chain is built from TRBV5-1 and TRBJ2-6; TRBD1 matches at 9 bases. The CDR3 extends over 16 amino acids. Germline trimming cut 7 bases from V and 0 bases from J; bases unmatched to any gene: 5. CDR1 is SGHRS and CDR2 is YFSETQ in the germline V gene. CDR3 sequence (DNA): TGCGCCAGCGGGGGACAGGGACTCTCTGGGGCCAACGTCCTGACTTTC. Amino acid sequence: CASGGQGLSGANVLTF.

The chain joins TRBV11-3 to TRBJ2-1; no firm D call. V dropped 4 bases and J dropped 9 bases, with 16 bases sitting between them. Germline CDR1 is SGHNT and CDR2 is YENEEA. The CDR3 sequence is 14 residues long. This chain's CDR3 is CASSSEAAWGEQFF. CDR3 DNA: TGTGCCAGCAGCTCAGAGGCCGCATGGGGTGAGCAGTTCTTC.

The CDR3 coding sequence is TGTGCCAGCAGCTTAGTCTGGTCAGATACGCAGTATTTT. Translating gives CASSLVWSDTQYF. The V call is TRBV7-8, the J call TRBJ2-3; no definite D call. The CDR3 has 13 residues. The V end was cut by 1 base, the J end by 4 bases, with 6 bases between. Germline V gene sequence: CDR1 SGHVS, CDR2 FQNEAQ.

The rearrangement joins TRBV6-6 to TRBJ1-2, with TRBD1 matching 7 bases. With V trimmed by 8 bases and J by 2 bases, 8 bases remained unmatched. The CDR3 is made up of 14 amino acids. The germline CDR1 and CDR2 sequences are MNHNY and SVGAGI (reference sequence). The CDR3 is CASSRGEGNYGYTF. The DNA for the CDR3 is TGTGCCAGCTCCAGGGGGGAAGGGAACTATGGCTACACCTTC.

The chain uses TRBV2 and TRBJ1-1; D is unresolved. There are 14 residues in the CDR3. Germline V gene lookup returns CDR1 SNHLY and CDR2 FYNNEI. Trimming took 5 bases from V and 0 from J, leaving 10 bases between them. CDR3 loop: CASSPKHVNTEAFF. As DNA, the CDR3 is TGTGCCAGCAGTCCAAAACACGTGAACACTGAAGCTTTCTTT.

The chain links TRBV5-1 to TRBJ2-7; D unclear. The CDR3 spans 14 residues. Deletions cut 0 bases from V and 0 bases from J, with 7 bases between. Germline V gene sequence: CDR1 SGHRS, CDR2 YFSETQ. In DNA, the CDR3 is TGCGCCAGCAGCTTGGAAGTCTCCTCCTACGAGCAGTACTTC. Encoded protein: CASSLEVSSYEQYF.

The CDR3 bases are TGTGCCAGCAGCCGATTACAGGGGATAAAGAATGAAAAACTGTTTTTT. It translates to CASSRLQGIKNEKLFF. J is TRBJ1-4 and V is TRBV7-9, with 7 bases identical to TRBD1. The CDR3 covers 16 residues. With 5 bases clipped from V and 5 bases from J, the junction kept 11 bases outside the gene matches. CDR1 and CDR2 (germline): SEHNR, FQNEAQ (reference sequence).

Notes on this clone: The same CDR3 also results from other DNA sequences found in this sample. This chain uses TRBV5-1 with TRBJ1-5, with a weak D call TRBD1 (6 bases). Per the germline V gene, CDR1 is SGHRS and CDR2 is YFSETQ. Deletions cut 4 bases from V and 2 bases from J, with 10 bases between. CDR3 length equals 14 residues. The CDR3 DNA is TGCGCCAGCAGCCTTGAGGGGGGCAATCAGCCCCAGCATTTT. Translating it yields CASSLEGGNQPQHF.

The CDR3 nucleotides read TGTGCCAGCTCGCATGGGACGGACGGCTATGGCTACACCTTC. As protein: CASSHGTDGYGYTF. The chain recombines TRBV18 with TRBJ1-2; D is possibly TRBD1 (5 bases). CDR3 length equals 14 residues. The ends were cut back, 6 bases at V and 4 bases at J, with 15 bases in the middle. Per the germline V gene, CDR1 is KGHSH and CDR2 is LQKENI.

The chain recombines TRBV19 with TRBJ2-1, with D possibly matching TRBD2 (6 bases). This CDR3 contains 16 residues. V dropped 7 bases and J dropped 6 bases, with 22 bases sitting between them. The V gene's germline CDR1 is LNHDA and CDR2 SQIVND (reference sequence). The CDR3 DNA reads as TGTGCCAGTACCTCCCGGGGGTGGGAGCGTGTCAATGAGCAGTTCTTC. Its protein product is CASTSRGWERVNEQFF. The full variable domain, in which reference TRBV19 and TRBJ2-1 provide the parts outside the CDR3, is DGGITQSPKYLFRKEGQNVTLSCEQNLNHDAMYWYRQDPGQGLRLIYYSQIVNDFQKGDIAEGYSVSREKKESFPLTVTSAQKNPTAFYLCASTSRGWERVNEQFFGPGTRLTVL.

This rearrangement joins TRBV5-1 to TRBJ2-7; TRBD1 matches 7 bases. This CDR3 is built from 16 residues. Germline assignment: CDR1 SGHRS and CDR2 YFSETQ. Germline trimming cut 1 base from V and 0 bases from J; bases unmatched to any gene: 7. CDR3 protein: CASSLPWTGSSYEQYF. CDR3 DNA sequence: TGCGCCAGCAGCTTGCCCTGGACAGGAAGCTCCTACGAGCAGTACTTC.

V gene TRBV18 combines with J gene TRBJ1-1; 9 nucleotides align to TRBD1. The length of the CDR3 is 16 residues. V lost 2 bases, J lost 7 bases, and 11 bases stayed unmatched. The germline CDR1 and CDR2 sequences are KGHSH and LQKENI. In DNA, the CDR3 is TGTGCCAGCTCACCAAGTCGGGACAGGGCAGGTGGTGAAGCTTTCTTT. Protein product: CASSPSRDRAGGEAFF.

The V and J genes are TRBV5-1 and TRBJ2-7; 10 nucleotides align to TRBD1. V shed 4 bases, J shed 5 bases, and the junction held 12 bases outside the gene matches. This CDR3 has 16 amino acids. CDR1 is SGHRS and CDR2 is YFSETQ in the germline V gene. The CDR3 spells CASSPTPGTGDHEQYF. The CDR3 DNA follows: TGCGCCAGCAGCCCCACGCCCGGGACAGGGGACCACGAGCAGTACTTC.

The rearrangement joins TRBV10-2 to TRBJ2-2; unclear D gene. Germline V gene data show CDR1 as WSHSY and CDR2 as SAAADI. V was clipped by 6 bases and J by 3 bases, with 8 bases between them. This CDR3 has 13 amino acids. CDR3 DNA sequence: TGCGCCAGCAGGTATCGAGACACCGGGGAGCTGTTTTTT. It translates to CASRYRDTGELFF.

The chain links TRBV5-1 to TRBJ2-7, with TRBD1 as a possible D gene (7 bases). Trimming cost V 3 bases and J 3 bases, with 16 bases left between them. The CDR3 runs to 15 residues. Germline V gene lookup returns CDR1 SGHRS and CDR2 YFSETQ. CDR3 loop: CASSWGDSLLYEQYF. The CDR3 DNA sequence: TGCGCCAGCAGCTGGGGGGACAGTCTCCTCTACGAGCAGTACTTC.

This rearrangement joins TRBV11-3 to TRBJ2-3, with 13 bases that match TRBD2. The CDR3 has 16 residues. The germline V gene has CDR1 SGHNT and CDR2 YENEEA. Losses at the gene ends were 5 bases for V and 3 bases for J; bases not matched to a gene: 5. The CDR3 loop is CASSKGLAGVTDTQYF. The CDR3 DNA reads as TGTGCCAGCAGCAAAGGACTAGCGGGAGTAACAGATACGCAGTATTTT.

The chain links TRBV13 to TRBJ1-2, with 7 positions matching TRBD1. The length of the CDR3 is 16 residues. The germline V gene encodes CDR1 PRHDT and CDR2 FYEKMQ (reference sequence). Trimming removed 4 bases from V and 3 bases from J; junction bases left unmatched: 11. The DNA of the CDR3 is TGTGCCAGCAGCTCAGGGGCGAGGGGGCAACACTATGGCTACACCTTC. Its translation is CASSSGARGQHYGYTF.

The chain has TRBV4-3 and TRBJ1-2; no clear D gene. Looked up from germline, CDR1 is LGHNA and CDR2 is YSLEER. CDR3 length: 13 residues. Trimming pared 0 bases from V and 5 bases from J, leaving 7 bases between. The CDR3 spells CASSQEGGYGYTF. CDR3 coding DNA: TGCGCCAGCAGCCAAGAGGGAGGTTATGGCTACACCTTC.

For the CDR3, the DNA is TGCGCCAGCAGCCCCAGCGGGGGGGTCACAGATACGCAGTATTTT. Protein sequence: CASSPSGGVTDTQYF. The rearrangement joins TRBV4-3 to TRBJ2-3; 10 bases are shared with TRBD2. Germline-derived CDR1 and CDR2 are LGHNA and YSLEER. This CDR3 is 15 amino acids long. Trimming removed 4 bases from V and 2 bases from J; junction bases left unmatched: 3.

The chain combines TRBV11-2 with TRBJ2-1, with TRBD2 matching 7 bases. From germline, CDR1 is SGHAT and CDR2 FQNNGV. Germline trimming cut 6 bases from V and 15 bases from J; bases unmatched to any gene: 11. The CDR3 consists of 12 residues. For the CDR3, the DNA is TGTGCCAGCAGTAGGCCGGGACTACTCCCGTTCTTC. Its translation: CASSRPGLLPFF.

The rearrangement uses TRBV4-3 and TRBJ2-1; D uncertain. The CDR3 covers 14 residues. Per the germline V gene, CDR1 is LGHNA and CDR2 is YSLEER. V lost 5 bases to trimming and J lost 8 bases, with 16 bases between them. Written as DNA, the CDR3 is TGCGCCAGCAGCTCAACGCCCGGCAGCTATGAGCAGTTCTTC. Protein product: CASSSTPGSYEQFF.

The rearrangement joins TRBV11-3 to TRBJ1-4; 8 nucleotides align to TRBD1. Germline assignment: CDR1 SGHNT and CDR2 YENEEA. This CDR3 has 15 residues. The V and J ends lost 5 bases and 2 bases, in that order; junction bases with no gene match: 4. CDR3 residues: CASSRRQGTNEKLFF. CDR3 sequence (DNA): TGTGCCAGCAGCAGAAGACAGGGGACTAATGAAAAACTGTTTTTT.